A selection of T cell receptor beta chains follows, all from one sample in a study of cytomegalovirus exposure and HLA in healthy donors. Repertoires were generated with immunoSEQ multiplex PCR, while TCRdb's copy carries only in-frame clones and drops some. This table holds 140,000 to 150,000 clones, 80% to 90% found once. The sequenced sample was PBMCs. These receptors came from a boy aged 2-9 years in good health and CMV-seronegative. Each CDR3 is given with its conserved first and last residue. Fields, in order: V gene, clone size, D gene, J gene, CDR3 DNA, CDR3 protein. D genes are given only for firm matches. The size field is filled for only some rows; it gives once, few, many or a size class.

V gene: TRBV5-4
clone size: .
D gene: .
J gene: TRBJ1-2
CDR3 DNA: TGTGCCAGCAGTTTGGACACTAACTACACCTTC
CDR3 protein: CASSLDTNYTF

V gene: TRBV9
clone size: .
D gene: TRBD2
J gene: TRBJ2-1
CDR3 DNA: TGTGCCAGCAGCGAACTAGCGGGAGCCTACAATGAGCAGTTCTTC
CDR3 protein: CASSELAGAYNEQFF

V gene: TRBV7-3
clone size: .
D gene: .
J gene: TRBJ1-1
CDR3 DNA: TGTGCCAGCAGCTTACAGGGGATGGGTGGGCAGACTGAAGCTTTCTTT
CDR3 protein: CASSLQGMGGQTEAFF

V gene: TRBV28
clone size: .
D gene: .
J gene: TRBJ1-3
CDR3 DNA: TGTGCCAGCAGTCCAAGCGTCTCTGGAAACACCATATATTTT
CDR3 protein: CASSPSVSGNTIYF

V gene: TRBV7-8
clone size: .
D gene: TRBD1
J gene: TRBJ1-2
CDR3 DNA: TGTGCCAGCAGCTCGAGGACAGGGAACTATGGCTACACCTTC
CDR3 protein: CASSSRTGNYGYTF

V gene: TRBV7-3
clone size: .
D gene: .
J gene: TRBJ2-7
CDR3 DNA: TGTGCCAGCAGCTTATTGGCAGCGAGCTCCTACGAGCAGTACTTC
CDR3 protein: CASSLLAASSYEQYF

V gene: TRBV7-8
clone size: .
D gene: .
J gene: TRBJ2-1
CDR3 DNA: TGTGCCAGCAGCGGAGCCCCGACAGTGGGTAGCTCCTACAATGAGCAGTTCTTC
CDR3 protein: CASSGAPTVGSSYNEQFF

V gene: TRBV6-6
clone size: .
D gene: .
J gene: TRBJ1-5
CDR3 DNA: TGTGCCAGCAGTTACGGGGCGAATCAGCCCCAGCATTTT
CDR3 protein: CASSYGANQPQHF

V gene: TRBV6-1
clone size: .
D gene: .
J gene: TRBJ2-5
CDR3 DNA: TGTGCCAGCAGTGGGCAGGCACAAGAGACCCAGTACTTC
CDR3 protein: CASSGQAQETQYF

V gene: TRBV7-9
clone size: .
D gene: TRBD1
J gene: TRBJ2-5
CDR3 DNA: TGTGCCAGCACCACGACAGGGGAGACCCAGTACTTC
CDR3 protein: CASTTTGETQYF

V gene: TRBV6-4
clone size: .
D gene: TRBD1
J gene: TRBJ2-2
CDR3 DNA: TGTGCCAGCAGTGACGGGCAGGGGGCCGGGGAGCTGTTTTTT
CDR3 protein: CASSDGQGAGELFF

V gene: TRBV9
clone size: .
D gene: .
J gene: TRBJ2-5
CDR3 DNA: TGTGCCAGCAGCCCTACGACTGGTCGGAAAGAGACCCAGTACTTC
CDR3 protein: CASSPTTGRKETQYF

V gene: TRBV28
clone size: .
D gene: .
J gene: TRBJ1-1
CDR3 DNA: TGTGCCAGCAGGGCCCTACGAGGGTCAAAGACCCTGAACACTGAAGCTTTCTTT
CDR3 protein: CASRALRGSKTLNTEAFF

V gene: TRBV19
clone size: .
D gene: TRBD1
J gene: TRBJ1-1
CDR3 DNA: TGTGCCAGTAGTATCGGGACAGGGGGCAGGGGAGGAGCTTTCTTT
CDR3 protein: CASSIGTGGRGGAFF

V gene: TRBV5-1
clone size: .
D gene: TRBD1
J gene: TRBJ1-1
CDR3 DNA: TGCGCCAGCAGCGTGACAGGGCTTGAAGCTTTCTTT
CDR3 protein: CASSVTGLEAFF

V gene: TRBV11-2
clone size: .
D gene: .
J gene: TRBJ1-1
CDR3 DNA: TGTGCCAGCAGCACCAGGGACACTGAAGCTTTCTTT
CDR3 protein: CASSTRDTEAFF

V gene: TRBV25-1
clone size: .
D gene: TRBD1
J gene: TRBJ1-6
CDR3 DNA: TGTGCCAGCGCGACCGGGACAGGGGAATCACCCCTCCACTTT
CDR3 protein: CASATGTGESPLHF

V gene: TRBV5-1
clone size: few
D gene: .
J gene: TRBJ2-5
CDR3 DNA: TGCGCCAGCAGCAACGGACCGGGACTAGAGACCCAGTACTTC
CDR3 protein: CASSNGPGLETQYF

V gene: TRBV4-2
clone size: once
D gene: TRBD2
J gene: TRBJ2-5
CDR3 DNA: TGTGCCAGCAGCCAGGCCTCCGGGACTAGTCGAGAGACCCAGTACTTC
CDR3 protein: CASSQASGTSRETQYF

V gene: TRBV4-2
clone size: .
D gene: TRBD2
J gene: TRBJ2-2
CDR3 DNA: TGTGCCAGCAGCCGCCGAGGGGCAGCGGGGCTCCACACCGGGGAGCTGTTTTTT
CDR3 protein: CASSRRGAAGLHTGELFF

V gene: TRBV7-2
clone size: .
D gene: .
J gene: TRBJ1-4
CDR3 DNA: TGTGCCAGCAGCTTAGCGGGGGGGAGGGAAAAACTGTTTTTT
CDR3 protein: CASSLAGGREKLFF

V gene: TRBV5-1
clone size: .
D gene: TRBD1
J gene: TRBJ1-2
CDR3 DNA: TGCGCCAGCCACCTACTCCCGACAGGGATCGGCTACACCTTC
CDR3 protein: CASHLLPTGIGYTF

V gene: TRBV5-1
clone size: .
D gene: .
J gene: TRBJ2-5
CDR3 DNA: TGCGCCAGCAGCTTCATCCCAGGGTTGGAAGAGACCCAGTACTTC
CDR3 protein: CASSFIPGLEETQYF

V gene: TRBV6-4
clone size: .
D gene: TRBD2
J gene: TRBJ2-1
CDR3 DNA: TGTGCCAGCAGTGAATCGGGGTTAGCGGGAGCTGGCTCCTACAATGAGCAGTTCTTC
CDR3 protein: CASSESGLAGAGSYNEQFF

V gene: TRBV5-4
clone size: .
D gene: TRBD2
J gene: TRBJ2-3
CDR3 DNA: TGTGCCATAACGGCTAGCGGGGGGGCGTTAGATACGCAGTATTTT
CDR3 protein: CAITASGGALDTQYF

V gene: TRBV27
clone size: .
D gene: TRBD1
J gene: TRBJ1-1
CDR3 DNA: TGTGCCAGCAGTGACTGGACAGGGACTAATGAAGCTTTCTTT
CDR3 protein: CASSDWTGTNEAFF

V gene: TRBV30
clone size: .
D gene: TRBD1
J gene: TRBJ1-2
CDR3 DNA: TGTGCCTGGAGTGCCCGACAAATCAGACAGGGTGTTCTGTATGGCTACACCTTC
CDR3 protein: CAWSARQIRQGVLYGYTF

V gene: TRBV11-2
clone size: .
D gene: TRBD1
J gene: TRBJ1-4
CDR3 DNA: TGTGCCAGCAGCCGGACAGGGCGAACTAATGAAAAACTGTTTTTT
CDR3 protein: CASSRTGRTNEKLFF

V gene: TRBV25-1
clone size: .
D gene: TRBD1
J gene: TRBJ1-2
CDR3 DNA: TGTGCCAGCAGTTCCAGACAGGGTGGGGAGGATGGCTACACCTTC
CDR3 protein: CASSSRQGGEDGYTF

V gene: TRBV6-5
clone size: few
D gene: .
J gene: TRBJ1-1
CDR3 DNA: TGTGCCAGCAGCCGCAACACAGGGCCAGTAGCTTTCTTT
CDR3 protein: CASSRNTGPVAFF

V gene: TRBV5-4
clone size: .
D gene: .
J gene: TRBJ1-2
CDR3 DNA: TGTGCCAGCAGCTTTTACGCCGCCTTACCCAGGGGCTACACCTTC
CDR3 protein: CASSFYAALPRGYTF

V gene: TRBV5-1
clone size: once
D gene: .
J gene: TRBJ1-2
CDR3 DNA: TGCGCCAGCAGCTTTGATACAGGGTGGAACTATGGCTACACCTTC
CDR3 protein: CASSFDTGWNYGYTF

V gene: TRBV4-1
clone size: once
D gene: TRBD2
J gene: TRBJ2-5
CDR3 DNA: TGCGCCAGCAGCCAAGCCGGAGCGGGGGGCATAGAGACCCAGTACTTC
CDR3 protein: CASSQAGAGGIETQYF

V gene: TRBV7-2
clone size: .
D gene: .
J gene: TRBJ1-2
CDR3 DNA: TGTGCCAGCAGCCCCCAAGAGGGCTGGGTAGGCTACACCTTC
CDR3 protein: CASSPQEGWVGYTF

V gene: TRBV7-3
clone size: .
D gene: TRBD2
J gene: TRBJ2-3
CDR3 DNA: TGTGCCAGCAGCCGGACTAGCGGGAGATATGATACGCAGTATTTT
CDR3 protein: CASSRTSGRYDTQYF

V gene: TRBV7-8
clone size: .
D gene: TRBD1
J gene: TRBJ1-2
CDR3 DNA: TGTGCCAGCAGCTCTTGGGTTTGGGACAGCTATGGCTACACCTTC
CDR3 protein: CASSSWVWDSYGYTF

V gene: TRBV7-9
clone size: .
D gene: TRBD1
J gene: TRBJ1-1
CDR3 DNA: TGTGCCAGCAGTCAGGGGGCGGGCGGTTTGAACACTGAAGCTTTCTTT
CDR3 protein: CASSQGAGGLNTEAFF

V gene: TRBV28
clone size: .
D gene: .
J gene: TRBJ1-2
CDR3 DNA: TGTGCCAGCAGTTTACCGGGAGTGATTGGCTACACCTTC
CDR3 protein: CASSLPGVIGYTF

V gene: TRBV27
clone size: few
D gene: .
J gene: TRBJ2-3
CDR3 DNA: TGTGCCAGCAGTAAGTTTTGGGGGACTAGCACAGATACGCAGTATTTT
CDR3 protein: CASSKFWGTSTDTQYF

V gene: TRBV7-3
clone size: .
D gene: .
J gene: TRBJ1-2
CDR3 DNA: TGTGCCAGCAGCTTACGCCTTCGGCAGGCGAACTATGGCTACACCTTC
CDR3 protein: CASSLRLRQANYGYTF

V gene: TRBV7-3
clone size: .
D gene: TRBD1
J gene: TRBJ2-7
CDR3 DNA: TGTGCCAGCAGCTTATGGGGGACAGGGGAATACGAGCAGTACTTC
CDR3 protein: CASSLWGTGEYEQYF

V gene: TRBV29-1
clone size: .
D gene: .
J gene: TRBJ1-5
CDR3 DNA: TGCAGCGTCGTTACAGGAGATCAGCCCCAGCATTTT
CDR3 protein: CSVVTGDQPQHF

V gene: TRBV10-3
clone size: .
D gene: .
J gene: TRBJ1-5
CDR3 DNA: TGTGCCAACCAAAGAGACGGGAATCAGCCCCAGCATTTT
CDR3 protein: CANQRDGNQPQHF

V gene: TRBV9
clone size: .
D gene: .
J gene: TRBJ2-7
CDR3 DNA: TGTGCCAGCAGCGGCTCCACACCCACCGGGTTGATCGGCGAGCAGTACTTC
CDR3 protein: CASSGSTPTGLIGEQYF

V gene: TRBV9
clone size: .
D gene: .
J gene: TRBJ1-5
CDR3 DNA: TGTGCCAGCAGCGTAAATCCAGATAGCAATCAGCCCCAGCATTTT
CDR3 protein: CASSVNPDSNQPQHF